This TCR beta chain was retrieved from a study of cytomegalovirus exposure and HLA in healthy donors. This PCR relied on a set of 60 Vbeta primers and 13 Jbeta primers. TCRdb's copy holds only in-frame clones and misses some; the assay was immunoSEQ multiplex PCR. The profile shows 95,000 to 100,000 clones, under 80% of them singletons. Study-wide results and caveats: Apparent HLA restriction characterized most CMV-associated TCR beta chains in a later analysis. The study labeled 164 TCR beta chains cytomegalovirus-associated. When the data were analyzed later, several of the most significant clusters appeared to be linked to common viral pathogens.

The junction had 13 bases not matched to a gene; V was cut back by 4 bases and J by 5 bases. CDR1 MDHEN and CDR2 SYDVKM come from the germline V gene. This CDR3 has 16 amino acids. Comments on this clone: Its target is not known.

Although they were nominally healthy when sampled, donors likely had unrecorded immune exposures. The sequence was collected from a male donor in good health and CMV-seronegative. The source material was PBMCs. The chain combines TRBV28 with TRBJ2-5; 7 bases map to TRBD2. CDR3: CASSSILWEGGETQYF. DNA for the CDR3: TGTGCCAGCAGTTCGATCCTATGGGAGGGCGGGGAGACCCAGTACTTC. Together with reference TRBV28 and TRBJ2-5, the CDR3 gives the full variable domain: DVKVTQSSRYLVKRTGEKVFLECVQDMDHENMFWYRQDPGLGLRLIYFSYDVKMKEKGDIPEGYSVSREKKERFSLILESASTNQTSMYLCASSSILWEGGETQYFGPGTRLLVL.